Following are 20 T cell receptor beta chains from one sample sequenced in a study of post-analysis software for immune sequencing data. Study conclusions and caveats: When patients were compared with controls, a handful of TRBV segments were more frequent, TRBV5-6, TRBV5-1 and TRBV20-1 among them.

The authors incorporated unique molecular identifiers into the TCR beta cDNA libraries. TCRdb re-called the PCR reads with MiXCR, one entry per CDR3 protein. The repertoire has about 210,000 distinct CDR3 sequences, over 25% of them found once; the top ten carry 3% to 3.5%. No antigens are known for them. The specimen was blood. The receptors originated from a girl under 18 with multiple sclerosis.

This clonotype has just one count. The genes are TRBV4-1 and TRBJ1-5, with D possibly being TRBD1 (5 bases). Trimming took 5 bases from V and 3 from J, leaving 20 bases between them. Germline CDR1 and CDR2: MGHRA and YSYEKL. The CDR3 runs 17 residues. The CDR3: CASSRGREGSANQPQHF. CDR3 coding DNA: TGCGCCAGCAGCAGAGGAAGGGAGGGGTCGGCCAATCAGCCCCAGCATTTT.

The V call is TRBV6-6, the J call TRBJ1-5; D is perhaps TRBD1 (6 bases). CDR1 and CDR2 from the germline V gene are MNHNY and SVGAGI (reference sequence). The CDR3 is 14 residues long. The ends were cut back, 1 base at V and 7 bases at J, with 11 bases in the middle. The CDR3 is CASSYLSRGQPQHF. In DNA form, the CDR3 reads TGTGCCAGCAGTTACTTAAGCAGGGGACAGCCCCAGCATTTT.

On this clonotype: This may arise from a read error, as a much more abundant clone is one base away. The chain employs TRBV7-8 and TRBJ2-5, with a possible D match to TRBD1 (6 bases). The CDR3 runs 14 residues. Looked up from germline, CDR1 is SGHVS and CDR2 is FQNEAQ. The CDR3 bases are TGTGTCAGCAGCACAAGGACAGCTCAAGAGACCCAGTACTTC. It yields the protein CVSSTRTAQETQYF.

About this clonotype: In this CDR3 the conserved last residue, phenylalanine or tryptophan, is missing, so a read error is likely. The rearrangement uses TRBV12-3 or TRBV12-4 and TRBJ1-5, with 11 bases lining up with TRBD1. The CDR3 extends over 15 amino acids. The V and J ends lost 6 bases and 7 bases, in that order; junction bases with no gene match: 8. CDR3: CASSRGQGDRQPQHC. DNA of the CDR3: TGTGCCAGCAGCCGGGGACAGGGGGATAGGCAGCCCCAGCATTGT.

V gene TRBV12-3 or TRBV12-4 combines with J gene TRBJ1-2; a weak D match, TRBD1 (6 bases). V was shortened by 6 bases and J by 2 bases, with 16 bases between the two germline ends. The CDR3 totals 15 residues. CDR3 nucleotide sequence: TGTGCCAGCAGCGGCCTCAGGGGCCCCAACTATGGCTACACCTTC. This codes for CASSGLRGPNYGYTF.

This clonotype was detected a few times. J is TRBJ1-1 and V is TRBV20-1; D call uncertain. Per the germline V gene, CDR1 is DFQATT and CDR2 is SNEGSKA (reference sequence). Trimming left V 0 bases short and J 4 bases short, with 18 bases between. There are 16 residues in the CDR3. The chain's CDR3 is CSARDSKQFGGTEAFF. The DNA for the CDR3 is TGCAGTGCTAGAGACTCGAAACAGTTCGGTGGCACTGAAGCTTTCTTT.

V and J are TRBV5-1 and TRBJ1-5; possibly TRBD1 for D (6 bases). Germline-derived CDR1 and CDR2 are SGHRS and YFSETQ. V lost 4 bases and J lost 1, with 12 bases in between. This CDR3 comprises 15 residues. The CDR3 spells CASSPLTGSNQPQHF. The CDR3 coding sequence is TGCGCCAGCAGCCCCCTAACAGGGAGCAATCAGCCCCAGCATTTT.

This clonotype has more than one count but fewer than ten. This chain joins TRBV4-1 and TRBJ2-5; 7 nucleotides align to TRBD1. The end of the DNA fits TRBJ2-7 better, so the J call may be wrong. CDR3 length: 14 residues. CDR1 is MGHRA and CDR2 is YSYEKL in the germline V gene. CDR3 DNA sequence: TGCGCCAGCAGCCAAGATGCCAGGGGGTACGAGCAGTACTTC. Translated, it gives CASSQDARGYEQYF.

The chain is built from TRBV20-1 and TRBJ2-7; D perhaps matches TRBD1 (5 bases). Germline CDR1 is DFQATT and CDR2 is SNEGSKA (reference sequence). V was pared by 0 bases and J by 0 bases, with 15 bases between. The CDR3 loop spans 16 amino acids. Written as DNA, the CDR3 is TGCAGTGCTAGAGATCGGCAGACAGCAACCTCCTACGAGCAGTACTTC. Amino acid sequence: CSARDRQTATSYEQYF.

The chain couples TRBV20-1 to TRBJ2-1; 10 nucleotides line up with TRBD2. The closer fit of TRBJ2-7 to the DNA end suggests the J call may be wrong. Germline V gives CDR1 DFQATT, CDR2 SNEGSKA (reference sequence). The CDR3 spans 15 residues. In DNA form, the CDR3 reads TGCAGTGCTTGTAGCGGGGGGAACTCCTACAATGAGCAGTACTTC. Translated, it gives CSACSGGNSYNEQYF.

V gene TRBV3-1 combines with J gene TRBJ2-1; D is possibly TRBD2 (6 bases). Germline-derived CDR1 and CDR2 are LGHDT and YNNKEL (reference sequence). Trimming left V 4 bases short and J 7 bases short, with 17 bases between. This CDR3 has 15 residues. The CDR3 DNA reads as TGTGCCAGCAGCCGAGACTTCTCCGGGAGAAATGAGCAGTTCTTC. The encoded protein is CASSRDFSGRNEQFF.

This clonotype was found a few times. The genes are TRBV9 and TRBJ2-2; D is ambiguous. The CDR3 extends over 12 amino acids. V was clipped by 0 bases and J by 3 bases, with 0 bases between them. CDR1 is SGDLS, CDR2 YYNGEE, per germline. The CDR3 loop is CASSVDTGELFF. The CDR3 coding sequence is TGTGCCAGCAGCGTAGACACCGGGGAGCTGTTTTTT. The full variable domain, completed using reference TRBV9 and TRBJ2-2, is DSGVTQTPKHLITATGQRVTLRCSPRSGDLSVYWYQQSLDQGLQFLIQYYNGEERAKGNILERFSAQQFPDLHSELNLSSLELGDSALYFCASSVDTGELFFGEGSRLTVL.

This clonotype was counted at least ten times. The V gene is TRBV7-9, the J gene TRBJ2-7; 7 bases agree with TRBD2. Germline CDR1 SEHNR, CDR2 FQNEAQ (reference sequence). This CDR3 comprises 15 residues. Trimming at V came to 2 bases and at J to 0 bases, leaving 4 bases not matched to a gene. As DNA, the CDR3 is TGTGCCAGCAGCTTACTAGCGGATTACTCCTACGAGCAGTACTTC. This gives the protein CASSLLADYSYEQYF. Together with reference TRBV7-9 and TRBJ2-7, the CDR3 gives the full variable domain: DTGVSQNPRHKITKRGQNVTFRCDPISEHNRLYWYRQTLGQGPEFLTYFQNEAQLEKSRLLSDRFSAERPKGSFSTLEIQRTEQGDSAMYLCASSLLADYSYEQYFGPGTRLTVT.

There are many counts of this clonotype. This chain joins TRBV29-1 and TRBJ2-1; TRBD2 matches 7 bases. In germline, CDR1 is SQVTM, CDR2 ANQGSEA. The CDR3 has 14 amino acids. The trim removed 6 bases at V and 0 bases at J, leaving 5 bases unmatched. The chain's CDR3 is CSVAGDVSYNEQFF. DNA for the CDR3: TGCAGCGTCGCGGGGGACGTCTCCTACAATGAGCAGTTCTTC.

With respect to this clonotype: A much larger clone is a single base away; this may be a read error. The genes are TRBV20-1 and TRBJ2-5; 9 bases match TRBD1. The germline gives CDR1 DFQATT, CDR2 SNEGSKA (reference sequence). Trimming took 8 bases from V and 5 from J; bases not matched to a gene: 9. CDR3 length: 13 amino acids. In DNA form, the CDR3 reads TGCAGTTGCAGGGACAGGGTCAAGGAGACCCAGTACTTC. It yields the protein CSCRDRVKETQYF.

The chain is built from TRBV27 and TRBJ2-6, with 9 bases matching TRBD1. J was trimmed by 4 bases and V by 6 bases; bases with no gene match: 13. In germline, CDR1 is MNHEY, CDR2 SMNVEV (reference sequence). The CDR3 is 18 residues long. The CDR3 here is CASRDLGTGSSGANVLTF. CDR3 in DNA: TGTGCCAGCAGAGACCTAGGGACAGGGTCTTCCGGGGCCAACGTCCTGACTTTC. Complete variable domain (other parts from reference TRBV27 and TRBJ2-6): EAQVTQNPRYLITVTGKKLTVTCSQNMNHEYMSWYRQDPGLGLRQIYYSMNVEVTDKGDVPEGYKVSRKEKRNFPLILESPSPNQTSLYFCASRDLGTGSSGANVLTFGAGSRLTVL.

A word on this clonotype: This may come from a read error, since a much larger clone is one base off. The rearrangement uses TRBV12-3 or TRBV12-4 and TRBJ2-5; D gene uncertain. The CDR3 runs 13 residues. CDR3 amino acids: CAGSYDSPETQYF. The CDR3 bases are TGTGCCGGCAGTTACGACTCGCCGGAGACCCAGTACTTC.

The rearrangement links TRBV2 to TRBJ2-7; 11 bases agree with TRBD2. Germline V gene sequence: CDR1 SNHLY, CDR2 FYNNEI. This CDR3 is 15 amino acids long. With V trimmed by 6 bases and J by 3 bases, 7 bases remained unmatched. The CDR3 spells CASRDGTSGIYEQYF. Here the CDR3 DNA reads TGTGCCAGCAGGGACGGGACTAGCGGCATCTACGAGCAGTACTTC.

As to this clonotype: A clone one base away is much larger, so this may be a read error. The V gene is TRBV15, the J gene TRBJ2-3; D might be TRBD2 (5 bases). Germline V gene sequence: CDR1 LNHNV, CDR2 YYDKDF (reference sequence). The CDR3 spans 14 residues. The CDR3 region is CAASRPRGTDTQYF. CDR3 DNA: TGTGCCGCCAGCCGACCCCGGGGAACAGATACGCAGTATTTT. Full variable domain (missing parts from reference TRBV15 and TRBJ2-3): DAMVIQNPRYQVTQFGKPVTLSCSQTLNHNVMYWYQQKSSQAPKLLFHYYDKDFNNEADTPDNFQSRRPNTSFCFLDIRSPGLGDTAMYLCAASRPRGTDTQYFGPGTRLTVL.

About this clonotype itself: This may come from a read error, since a much larger clone is one base off. The chain recombines TRBV12-3 or TRBV12-4 with TRBJ2-3, with D unresolved. The CDR3 is 14 residues long. Between the trimmed V and J ends, which lost 7 bases and 4 bases, there was a span of 15 bases. CDR3 sequence reads: CASTPAGRADTQYF. CDR3 nucleotide sequence: TGTGCCAGCACCCCCGCCGGGCGCGCAGATACGCAGTATTTT.